This TCR beta chain stems from a study of T cells in Graves' hyperthyroidism and ophthalmopathy. Ten or more counts support this clonotype. Researchers amplified the TCR beta CDR3 regions from RNA transcripts. The HTBI primer set served for first-round RT-PCR of the TCR CDR3. TCRdb reprocessed the multiplex PCR reads via MiXCR and lists one record per CDR3 protein. The data hold about 400,000 distinct CDR3 sequences, with roughly 15% observed a single time. Per germline, CDR1 SNHLY and CDR2 FYNNEI. The CDR3 length is 14 residues. The V end lost 7 bases, the J end lost 4 bases, and 16 bases lay between the germline ends.

The clonotype originates from a woman aged 60-75 years with Graves' ophthalmopathy. The sequencing input was blood. V and J are TRBV2 and TRBJ1-1; tentatively, D is TRBD1 (5 bases). Here the CDR3 reads CASITRGGITEAFF. CDR3 coding DNA: TGTGCCAGCATCACTAGGGGAGGAATCACTGAAGCTTTCTTT.